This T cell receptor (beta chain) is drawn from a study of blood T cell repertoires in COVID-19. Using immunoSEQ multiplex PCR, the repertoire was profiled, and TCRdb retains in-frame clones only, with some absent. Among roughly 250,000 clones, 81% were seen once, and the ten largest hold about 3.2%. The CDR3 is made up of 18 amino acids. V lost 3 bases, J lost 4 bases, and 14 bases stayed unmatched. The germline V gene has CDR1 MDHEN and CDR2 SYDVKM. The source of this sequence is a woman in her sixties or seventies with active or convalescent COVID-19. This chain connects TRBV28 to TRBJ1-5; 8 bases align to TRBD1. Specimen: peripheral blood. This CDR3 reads CASSLSPRQGAGNQPQHF. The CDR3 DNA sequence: TGTGCCAGCAGTTTGTCGCCCCGTCAGGGGGCAGGGAATCAGCCCCAGCATTTT.